The clone carrying this TCR beta chain is medium-sized by share. Its cognate antigen is unknown. Each TCR cDNA molecule carried a unique molecular identifier. Each CDR3 protein is one row after TCRdb ran MiXCR on the 5' RACE reads. This sample has several hundred distinct CDR3 sequences, with 29% found just once. Time point denoted: sample taken at primary tumor resection. The donor group consisted of roughly 70 patients who had untreated, early-stage non-small cell lung cancer. Sequencing was performed on whole RNA extracted from tumor and nontumor lung tissue, or from frozen PBMC, and the material was left unsorted. The data were obtained in a study of spatial heterogeneity in lung cancer. Study summary: TCR transcript counts in tumor regions correlated strongly with a T cell module score from matched bulk RNA-seq. Regarding the study as a whole: Intratumoral expanded alpha and beta TCR counts were found to track tumor mutation counts.

The TCR was taken from a male donor with early-stage non-small cell lung cancer. The sequenced sample was lung tumor tissue, obtained at surgery.

The CDR3: CASSLGQGRYGYTF. CDR3 in DNA: TGTGCCAGCAGCTTGGGACAGGGGCGCTATGGCTACACCTTC. The chain combines TRBV27 with TRBJ1-2, with 10 bases that match TRBD1. Germline V CDR1 and CDR2: MNHEY, SMNVEV (reference sequence). This CDR3 contains 14 residues. After removal of 6 bases from V and 4 bases from J, the junction contained 5 bases not matched to a gene.